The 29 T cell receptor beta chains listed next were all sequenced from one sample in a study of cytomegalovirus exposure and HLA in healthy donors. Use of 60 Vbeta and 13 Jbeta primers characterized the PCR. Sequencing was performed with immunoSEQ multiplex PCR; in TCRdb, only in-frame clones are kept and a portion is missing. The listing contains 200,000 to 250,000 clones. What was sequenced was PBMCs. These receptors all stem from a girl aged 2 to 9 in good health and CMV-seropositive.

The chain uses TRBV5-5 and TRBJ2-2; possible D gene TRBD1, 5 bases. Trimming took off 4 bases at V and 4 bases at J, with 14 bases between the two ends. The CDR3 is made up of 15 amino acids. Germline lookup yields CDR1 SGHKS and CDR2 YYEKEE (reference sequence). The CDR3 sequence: CASSVLNRITGELFF. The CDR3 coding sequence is TGTGCCAGCAGCGTATTGAACAGGATCACCGGGGAGCTGTTTTTT. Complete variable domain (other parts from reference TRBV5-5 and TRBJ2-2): DAGVTQSPTHLIKTRGQQVTLRCSPISGHKSVSWYQQVLGQGPQFIFQYYEKEERGRGNFPDRFSARQFPNYSSELNVNALLLGDSALYLCASSVLNRITGELFFGEGSRLTVL.

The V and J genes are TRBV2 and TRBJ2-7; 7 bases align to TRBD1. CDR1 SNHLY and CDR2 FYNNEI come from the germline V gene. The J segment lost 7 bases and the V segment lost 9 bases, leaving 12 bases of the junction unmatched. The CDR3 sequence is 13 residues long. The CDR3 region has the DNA TGTGCCAGTATCAGGGACAGAGGGTTGGAGCAGTACTTC. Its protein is CASIRDRGLEQYF. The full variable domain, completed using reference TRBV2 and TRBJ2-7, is EPEVTQTPSHQVTQMGQEVILRCVPISNHLYFYWYRQILGQKVEFLVSFYNNEISEKSEIFDDQFSVERPDGSNFTLKIRSTKLEDSAMYFCASIRDRGLEQYFGPGTRLTVT.

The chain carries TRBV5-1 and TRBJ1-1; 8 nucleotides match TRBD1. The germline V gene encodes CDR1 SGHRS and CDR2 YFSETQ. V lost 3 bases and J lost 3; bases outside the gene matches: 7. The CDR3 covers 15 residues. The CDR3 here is CASSWGPQGDTEAFF. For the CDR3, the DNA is TGCGCCAGCAGCTGGGGACCACAGGGGGACACTGAAGCTTTCTTT.

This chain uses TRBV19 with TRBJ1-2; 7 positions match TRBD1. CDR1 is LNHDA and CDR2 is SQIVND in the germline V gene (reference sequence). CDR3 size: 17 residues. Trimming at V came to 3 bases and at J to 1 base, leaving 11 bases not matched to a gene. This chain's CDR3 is CASSMMQGVTHNYGYTF. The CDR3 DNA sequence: TGTGCCAGTAGTATGATGCAGGGGGTAACCCATAACTATGGCTACACCTTC.

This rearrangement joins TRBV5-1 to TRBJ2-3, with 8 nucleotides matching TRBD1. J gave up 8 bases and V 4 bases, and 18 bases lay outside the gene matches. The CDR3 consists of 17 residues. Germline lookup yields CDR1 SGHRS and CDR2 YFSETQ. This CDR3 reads CASSPGQGGWSVVTQYF. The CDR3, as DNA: TGCGCCAGCAGCCCCGGACAGGGTGGCTGGTCGGTGGTTACGCAGTATTTT.

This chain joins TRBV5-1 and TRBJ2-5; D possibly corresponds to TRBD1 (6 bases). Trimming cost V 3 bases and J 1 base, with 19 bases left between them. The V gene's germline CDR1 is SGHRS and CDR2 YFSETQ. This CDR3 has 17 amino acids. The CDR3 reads CASSSLNSGQIQETQYF. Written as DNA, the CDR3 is TGCGCCAGCAGCTCCCTAAATTCTGGACAGATCCAAGAGACCCAGTACTTC.

For the CDR3, the DNA is TGTGCCAGTAGTACAGGGACTTTAAGCTACGAGCAGTACTTC. This codes for CASSTGTLSYEQYF. The genes are TRBV19 and TRBJ2-7, with a weak D call TRBD2 (6 bases). Germline CDR1 is LNHDA and CDR2 is SQIVND (reference sequence). Deletions cut 4 bases from V and 3 bases from J, with 13 bases between. This CDR3 is 14 amino acids long. Full variable domain (remainder filled in from reference TRBV19 and TRBJ2-7): DGGITQSPKYLFRKEGQNVTLSCEQNLNHDAMYWYRQDPGQGLRLIYYSQIVNDFQKGDIAEGYSVSREKKESFPLTVTSAQKNPTAFYLCASSTGTLSYEQYFGPGTRLTVT.

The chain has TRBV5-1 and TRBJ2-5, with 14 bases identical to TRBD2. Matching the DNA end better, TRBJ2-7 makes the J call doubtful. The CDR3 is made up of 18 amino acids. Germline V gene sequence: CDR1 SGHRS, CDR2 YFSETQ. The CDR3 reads CASSLAGLAGVRDYEQYF. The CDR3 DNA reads TGCGCCAGCAGCTTGGCGGGACTAGCGGGAGTAAGGGACTACGAGCAGTACTTC.

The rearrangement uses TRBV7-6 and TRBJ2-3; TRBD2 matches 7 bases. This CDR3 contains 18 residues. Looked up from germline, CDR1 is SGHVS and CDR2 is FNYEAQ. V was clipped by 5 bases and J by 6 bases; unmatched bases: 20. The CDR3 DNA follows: TGTGCCAGCAGCCCCATTCTAGCGGAGAAAGTCCCGCGGGATACGCAGTATTTT. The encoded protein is CASSPILAEKVPRDTQYF.

CDR3 in amino acids: CASSPEYLGQGARLGELFF. CDR3 sequence (DNA): TGTGCCAGCTCACCAGAGTACCTAGGACAGGGGGCAAGACTCGGGGAGCTGTTTTTT. V gene TRBV18 combines with J gene TRBJ2-2, with TRBD1 matching over 11 bases. Germline CDR1 and CDR2: KGHSH and LQKENI. There are 19 residues in the CDR3. Trimming removed 2 bases from V and 7 bases from J; junction bases left unmatched: 15.

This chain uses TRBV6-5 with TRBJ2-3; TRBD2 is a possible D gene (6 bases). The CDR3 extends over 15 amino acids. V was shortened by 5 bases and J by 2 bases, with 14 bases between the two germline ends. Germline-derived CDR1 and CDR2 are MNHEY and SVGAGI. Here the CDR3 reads CASSNIADLTDTQYF. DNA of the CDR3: TGTGCCAGCAGTAACATAGCGGACCTCACAGATACGCAGTATTTT.

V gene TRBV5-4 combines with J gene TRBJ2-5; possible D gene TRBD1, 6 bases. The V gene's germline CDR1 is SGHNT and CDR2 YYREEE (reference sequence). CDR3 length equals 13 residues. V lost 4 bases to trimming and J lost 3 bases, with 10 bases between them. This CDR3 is CASSRNREETQYF. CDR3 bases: TGTGCCAGCAGCCGGAACAGGGAAGAGACCCAGTACTTC.

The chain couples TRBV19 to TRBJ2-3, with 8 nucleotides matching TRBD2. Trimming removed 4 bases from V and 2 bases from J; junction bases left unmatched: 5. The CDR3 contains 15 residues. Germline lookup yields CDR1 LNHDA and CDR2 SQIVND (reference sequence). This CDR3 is CASSSTGGYTDTQYF. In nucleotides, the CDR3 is TGTGCCAGTAGTAGTACGGGAGGGTACACAGATACGCAGTATTTT.

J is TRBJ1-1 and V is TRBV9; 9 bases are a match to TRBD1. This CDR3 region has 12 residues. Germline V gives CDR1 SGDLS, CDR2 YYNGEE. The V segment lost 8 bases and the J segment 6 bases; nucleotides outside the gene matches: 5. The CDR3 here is CARIRQGAEAFF. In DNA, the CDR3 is TGTGCCAGGATTAGACAGGGGGCTGAAGCTTTCTTT.

In DNA, the CDR3 is TGTGCCAGCAGTTTATCTGGACACTACAATCAGCCCCAGCATTTT. Translating gives CASSLSGHYNQPQHF. V and J are TRBV27 and TRBJ1-5; tentative D call: TRBD1 (5 bases). This CDR3 has 15 amino acids. V lost 0 bases and J 3 bases, leaving 9 bases between the germline ends. Germline V gene data show CDR1 as MNHEY and CDR2 as SMNVEV (reference sequence).

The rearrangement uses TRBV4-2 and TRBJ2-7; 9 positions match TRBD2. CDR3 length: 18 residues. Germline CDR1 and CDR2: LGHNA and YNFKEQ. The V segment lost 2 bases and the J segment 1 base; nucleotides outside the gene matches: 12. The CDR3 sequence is CASSQNGLIAGASYEQYF. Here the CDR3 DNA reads TGTGCCAGCAGCCAAAATGGACTAATAGCGGGAGCTTCCTACGAGCAGTACTTC.

The DNA of the CDR3 is TGTGCCAGCAGCTTAAACAGCGGCGAGCAGTACTTC. Protein product: CASSLNSGEQYF. V is TRBV11-3 and J is TRBJ2-7; D possibly corresponds to TRBD2 (5 bases). CDR1 and CDR2 from the germline V gene are SGHNT and YENEEA. The V and J ends lost 2 bases and 6 bases respectively, with 8 bases between them. The CDR3 is made up of 12 amino acids.

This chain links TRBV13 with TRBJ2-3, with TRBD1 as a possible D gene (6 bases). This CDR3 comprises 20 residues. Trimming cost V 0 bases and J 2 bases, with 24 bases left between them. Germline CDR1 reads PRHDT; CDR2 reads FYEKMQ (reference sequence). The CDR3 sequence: CASSLGASEQGPDHTDTQYF. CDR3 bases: TGTGCCAGCAGCTTAGGTGCATCAGAACAGGGACCGGACCACACAGATACGCAGTATTTT.

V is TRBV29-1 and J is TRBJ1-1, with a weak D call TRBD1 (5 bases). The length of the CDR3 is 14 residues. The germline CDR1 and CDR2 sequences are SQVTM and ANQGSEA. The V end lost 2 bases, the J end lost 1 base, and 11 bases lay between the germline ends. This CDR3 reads CSVEPTGPNTEAFF. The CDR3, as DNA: TGCAGCGTTGAACCCACAGGTCCGAACACTGAAGCTTTCTTT.

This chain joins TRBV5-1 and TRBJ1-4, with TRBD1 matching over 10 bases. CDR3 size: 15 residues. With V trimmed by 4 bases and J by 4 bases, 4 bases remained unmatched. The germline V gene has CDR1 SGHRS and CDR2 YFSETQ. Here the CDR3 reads CASSAGTGDNEKLFF. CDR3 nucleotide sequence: TGCGCCAGCAGCGCGGGGACAGGGGATAATGAAAAACTGTTTTTT.

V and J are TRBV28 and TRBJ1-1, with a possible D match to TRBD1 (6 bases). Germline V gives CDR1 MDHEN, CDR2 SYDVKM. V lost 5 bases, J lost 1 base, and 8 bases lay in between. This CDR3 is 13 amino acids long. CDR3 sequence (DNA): TGTGCCAGCAGTATGACAGGGAACACTGAAGCTTTCTTT. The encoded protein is CASSMTGNTEAFF.

The CDR3, as DNA: TGTGCCAGCAGCGTAGGGGGGACAGGGGGGAATCAGCCCCAGCATTTT. Translated: CASSVGGTGGNQPQHF. The rearrangement joins TRBV9 to TRBJ1-5; 11 nucleotides line up with TRBD1. The J segment lost 4 bases and the V segment lost 0 bases, leaving 3 bases of the junction unmatched. This CDR3 spans 16 amino acids. Per germline, CDR1 SGDLS and CDR2 YYNGEE.

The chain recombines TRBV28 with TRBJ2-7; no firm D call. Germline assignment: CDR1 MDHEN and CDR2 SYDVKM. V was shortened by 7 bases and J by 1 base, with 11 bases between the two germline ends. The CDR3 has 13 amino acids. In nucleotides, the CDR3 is TGTGCCAGCACCCTCGGGTCTTCCTACGAGCAGTACTTC. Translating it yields CASTLGSSYEQYF.

DNA of the CDR3: TGTGCCAGCAGTTTCAAAGGGGGACCGGGCTATTCACCCCTCCACTTT. Protein sequence: CASSFKGGPGYSPLHF. This chain links TRBV27 with TRBJ1-6; maybe TRBD1 (6 bases). The CDR3 runs to 16 residues. Looked up from germline, CDR1 is MNHEY and CDR2 is SMNVEV (reference sequence). Trimming pared 3 bases from V and 8 bases from J, leaving 17 bases between.

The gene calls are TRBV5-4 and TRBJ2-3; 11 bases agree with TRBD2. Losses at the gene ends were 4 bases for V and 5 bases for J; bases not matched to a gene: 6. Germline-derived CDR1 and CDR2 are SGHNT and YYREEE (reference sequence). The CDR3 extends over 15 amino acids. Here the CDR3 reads CASSLSGRALDTQYF. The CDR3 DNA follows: TGTGCCAGCAGCCTTAGCGGGAGGGCCTTAGATACGCAGTATTTT.

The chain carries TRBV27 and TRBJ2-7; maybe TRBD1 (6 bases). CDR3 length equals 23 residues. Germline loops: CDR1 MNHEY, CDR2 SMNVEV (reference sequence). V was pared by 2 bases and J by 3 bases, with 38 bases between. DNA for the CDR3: TGTGCCAGCAGTTTAAGGGGGTTCGAGTTGAGGGAACACACACCCCCCTCTTTCTACGAGCAGTACTTC. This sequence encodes CASSLRGFELREHTPPSFYEQYF.

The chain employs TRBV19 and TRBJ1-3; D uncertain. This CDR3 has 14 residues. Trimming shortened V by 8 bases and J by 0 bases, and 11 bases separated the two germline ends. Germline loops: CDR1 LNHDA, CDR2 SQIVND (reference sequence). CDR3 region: CASSVYGSGNTIYF. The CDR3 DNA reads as TGTGCCAGTTCTGTGTACGGCTCTGGAAACACCATATATTTT.

The CDR3 reads CASINCPQHF. The CDR3 DNA reads as TGTGCCAGCATTAATTGTCCCCAGCATTTT. The gene calls are TRBV11-3 and TRBJ1-5, with unresolved D. CDR1 is SGHNT and CDR2 is YENEEA in the germline V gene. The CDR3 is 10 residues long. The V gene lost 7 bases and the J gene lost 10 bases, with 8 bases spanning the gap.

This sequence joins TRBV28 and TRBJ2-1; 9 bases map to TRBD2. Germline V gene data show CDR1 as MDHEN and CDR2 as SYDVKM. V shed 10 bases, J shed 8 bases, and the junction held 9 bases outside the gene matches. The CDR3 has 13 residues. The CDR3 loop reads CAIKTSGRDEQFF. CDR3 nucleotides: TGTGCCATAAAGACTAGCGGAAGGGATGAGCAGTTCTTC.